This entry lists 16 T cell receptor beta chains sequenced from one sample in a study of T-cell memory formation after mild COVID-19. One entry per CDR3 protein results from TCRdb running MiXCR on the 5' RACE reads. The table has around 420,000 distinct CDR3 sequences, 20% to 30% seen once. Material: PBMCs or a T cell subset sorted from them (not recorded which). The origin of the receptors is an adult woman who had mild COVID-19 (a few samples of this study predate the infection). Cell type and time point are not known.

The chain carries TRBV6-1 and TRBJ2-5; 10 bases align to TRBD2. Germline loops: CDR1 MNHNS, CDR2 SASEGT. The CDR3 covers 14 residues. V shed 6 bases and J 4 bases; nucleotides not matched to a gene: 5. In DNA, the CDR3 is TGTGCCAGCAGAGTAGCGGGGGGCGGAGAGACCCAGTACTTC. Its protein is CASRVAGGGETQYF.

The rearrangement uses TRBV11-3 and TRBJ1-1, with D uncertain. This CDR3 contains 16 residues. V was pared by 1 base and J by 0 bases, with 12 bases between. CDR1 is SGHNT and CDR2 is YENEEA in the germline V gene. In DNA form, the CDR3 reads TGTGCCAGCAGCTTAGGTGGAGGGCCCATGAACACTGAAGCTTTCTTT. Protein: CASSLGGGPMNTEAFF.

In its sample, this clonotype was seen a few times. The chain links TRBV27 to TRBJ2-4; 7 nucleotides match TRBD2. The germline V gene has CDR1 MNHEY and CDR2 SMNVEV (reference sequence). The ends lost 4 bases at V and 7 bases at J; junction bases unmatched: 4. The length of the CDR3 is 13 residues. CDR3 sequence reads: CASSWNGGNIQYF. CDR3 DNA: TGTGCCAGCAGTTGGAACGGGGGGAACATTCAGTACTTC.

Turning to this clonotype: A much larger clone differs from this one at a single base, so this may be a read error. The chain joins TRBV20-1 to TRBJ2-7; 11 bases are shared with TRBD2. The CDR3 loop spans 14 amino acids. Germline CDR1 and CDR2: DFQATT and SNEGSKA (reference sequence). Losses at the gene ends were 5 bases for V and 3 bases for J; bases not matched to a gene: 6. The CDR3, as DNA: TGCAGTGCTCAATTTAGCGGGGGGGACTACGAGCAGTACTTC. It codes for CSAQFSGGDYEQYF.

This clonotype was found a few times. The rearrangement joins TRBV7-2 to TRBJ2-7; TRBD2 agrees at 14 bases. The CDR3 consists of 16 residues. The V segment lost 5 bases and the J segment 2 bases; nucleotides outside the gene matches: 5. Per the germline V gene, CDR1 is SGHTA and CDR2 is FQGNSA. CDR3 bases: TGTGCCAGCAGCCCACCGACTAGCGGGAGGGCCTACGAGCAGTACTTC. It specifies CASSPPTSGRAYEQYF.

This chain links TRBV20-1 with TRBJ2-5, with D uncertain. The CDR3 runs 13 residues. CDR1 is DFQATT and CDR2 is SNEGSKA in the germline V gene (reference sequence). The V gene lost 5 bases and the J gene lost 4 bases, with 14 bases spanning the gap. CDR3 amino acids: CSAPVLARETQYF. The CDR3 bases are TGCAGTGCTCCCGTCTTAGCCCGAGAGACCCAGTACTTC.

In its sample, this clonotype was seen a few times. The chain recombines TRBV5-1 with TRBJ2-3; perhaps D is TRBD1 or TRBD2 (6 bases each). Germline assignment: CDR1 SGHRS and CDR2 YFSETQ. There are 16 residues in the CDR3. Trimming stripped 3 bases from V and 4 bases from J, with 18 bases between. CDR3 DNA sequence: TGCGCCAGCAGCTCCTCTCAGGGGAGGTTGGCAGATACGCAGTATTTT. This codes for CASSSSQGRLADTQYF.

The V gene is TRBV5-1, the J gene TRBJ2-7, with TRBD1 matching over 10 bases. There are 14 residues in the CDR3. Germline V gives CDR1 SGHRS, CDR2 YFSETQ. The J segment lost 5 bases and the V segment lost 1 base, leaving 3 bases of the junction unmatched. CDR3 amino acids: CASSLSGTGDEQYF. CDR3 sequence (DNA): TGCGCCAGCAGCTTGTCCGGGACAGGGGACGAGCAGTACTTC.

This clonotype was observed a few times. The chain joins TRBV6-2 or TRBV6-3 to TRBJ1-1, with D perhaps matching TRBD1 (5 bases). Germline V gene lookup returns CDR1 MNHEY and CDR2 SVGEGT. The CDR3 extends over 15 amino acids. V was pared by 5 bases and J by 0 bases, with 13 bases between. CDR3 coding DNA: TGTGCCAGCAGTAATCAGGGAAACCTGAACACTGAAGCTTTCTTT. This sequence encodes CASSNQGNLNTEAFF.

Here the CDR3 reads CSAPAGGVAGNTIYF. The CDR3 DNA follows: TGCAGTGCTCCCGCAGGGGGAGTGGCTGGAAACACCATATATTTT. The gene calls are TRBV20-1 and TRBJ1-3, with 7 bases fitting TRBD1. The CDR3 runs 15 residues. The trim removed 5 bases at V and 2 bases at J, leaving 9 bases unmatched. CDR1 is DFQATT, CDR2 SNEGSKA, per germline (reference sequence).

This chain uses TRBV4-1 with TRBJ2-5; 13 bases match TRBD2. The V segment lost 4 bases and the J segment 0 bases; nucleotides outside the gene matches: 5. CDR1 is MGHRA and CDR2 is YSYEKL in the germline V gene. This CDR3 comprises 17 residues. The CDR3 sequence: CASSPGLAGSYQETQYF. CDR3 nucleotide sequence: TGCGCCAGCAGCCCGGGACTAGCGGGGAGTTACCAAGAGACCCAGTACTTC.

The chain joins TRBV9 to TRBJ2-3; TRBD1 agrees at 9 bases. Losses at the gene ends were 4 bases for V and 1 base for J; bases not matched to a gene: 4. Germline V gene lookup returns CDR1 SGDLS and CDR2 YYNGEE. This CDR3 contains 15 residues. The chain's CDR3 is CASSPWTGGTDTQYF. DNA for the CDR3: TGTGCCAGCAGCCCGTGGACAGGGGGCACAGATACGCAGTATTTT.

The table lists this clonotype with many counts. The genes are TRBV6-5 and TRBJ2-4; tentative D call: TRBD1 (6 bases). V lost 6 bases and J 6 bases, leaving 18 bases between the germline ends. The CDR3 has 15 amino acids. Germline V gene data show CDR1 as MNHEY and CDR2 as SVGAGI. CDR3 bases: TGTGCCAGCAGCTCCCCGGGGCAGGGGATAAACATTCAGTACTTC. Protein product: CASSSPGQGINIQYF.

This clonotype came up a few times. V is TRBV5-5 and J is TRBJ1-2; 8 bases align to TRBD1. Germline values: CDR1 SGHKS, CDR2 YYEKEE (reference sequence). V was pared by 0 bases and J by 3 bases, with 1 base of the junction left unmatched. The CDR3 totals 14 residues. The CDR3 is CASSLGTGYYGYTF. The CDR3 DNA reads TGTGCCAGCAGCTTGGGGACAGGGTACTATGGCTACACCTTC.

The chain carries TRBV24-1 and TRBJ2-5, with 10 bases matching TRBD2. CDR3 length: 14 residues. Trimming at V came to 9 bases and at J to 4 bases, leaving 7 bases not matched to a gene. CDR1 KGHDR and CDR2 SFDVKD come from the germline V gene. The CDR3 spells CATGLAGETETQYF. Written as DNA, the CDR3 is TGTGCCACCGGGCTAGCGGGGGAAACAGAGACCCAGTACTTC.

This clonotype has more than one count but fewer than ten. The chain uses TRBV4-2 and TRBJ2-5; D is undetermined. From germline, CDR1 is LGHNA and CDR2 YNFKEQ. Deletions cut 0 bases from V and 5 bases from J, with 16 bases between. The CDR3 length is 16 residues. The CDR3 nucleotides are TGTGCCAGCAGCCAAGAGCCCGCTGAGAGATGGGAGACCCAGTACTTC. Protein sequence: CASSQEPAERWETQYF.